Listed below are T cell receptor beta chains from one sample, sequenced in a study of blood T cell repertoires in COVID-19. Clones were sequenced by immunoSEQ multiplex PCR, and TCRdb holds only the in-frame ones, with some missing. The table includes 150,000 or so clones, 86% detected once. Input material: peripheral blood. The receptors stem from a man aged 50-59 years with active or convalescent COVID-19. Each CDR3 is given with its conserved first and last residue. D genes are given only for firm matches. Expanded clones get a size class; other rows say once, few or many, or leave the size out.

TGTGCCAGCAGCTTGGTTAGCATCTCTGGAAACACCATATATTTT	CASSLVSISGNTIYF	-	-	TRBV5-6	TRBJ1-3
TGTGCCAGCAGCAGAACTAGCGGGGAGACAGATACGCAGTATTTT	CASSRTSGETDTQYF	TRBD2	-	TRBV9	TRBJ2-3
TGTGCCAGCAGTCCACCAGGGTACGCTTACGAGCAGTACTTC	CASSPPGYAYEQYF	-	-	TRBV6-5	TRBJ2-7
TGTGCCAGCAGCTCAGGACCCGGACAGGAGGGGGAAAACACCATATATTTT	CASSSGPGQEGENTIYF	TRBD1	-	TRBV7-2	TRBJ1-3
TGTGCCAGTAGTATAGGCGGCTTGAGCTCCTACAATGAGCAGTTCTTC	CASSIGGLSSYNEQFF	-	-	TRBV19	TRBJ2-1
TGTGCCAGCAGATACGGGACAGGGTGCCAGCCCCAGCATTTT	CASRYGTGCQPQHF	TRBD1	-	TRBV7-3	TRBJ1-5
TGTGCCTGGAGCCCCGGGACAGGGTATTGGCAGCCCCAGCATTTT	CAWSPGTGYWQPQHF	TRBD1	-	TRBV30	TRBJ1-5
TGTGCCAGCTCTCGGGCTAGCGGGAAATACAATGAGCAGTTCTTC	CASSRASGKYNEQFF	TRBD2	-	TRBV18	TRBJ2-1
TGTGCCAGCAGCCCGACGGGACTCCTGAACACTGAAGCTTTCTTT	CASSPTGLLNTEAFF	-	-	TRBV7-9	TRBJ1-1
TGTGCCAGCAGCCAACAGGCTGATGGCTCACCCCTCCACTTT	CASSQQADGSPLHF	-	-	TRBV7-3	TRBJ1-6
TGTGCCAGCAGCCAAGTTGCAGGGCAGAATTCACCCCTCCACTTT	CASSQVAGQNSPLHF	-	-	TRBV3-1/TRBV3-2	TRBJ1-6
TGTGCCAGTAGCCCACAGGGTGACTATGGCTACACCTTC	CASSPQGDYGYTF	-	-	TRBV19	TRBJ1-2
TGTGCCAGCAGCCAACAGGGTGCCACAGATACGCAGTATTTT	CASSQQGATDTQYF	-	-	TRBV3-1/TRBV3-2	TRBJ2-3
TGTGCCAGCAGCGACGCGGTTGGGACTGAAGCTTTCTTT	CASSDAVGTEAFF	-	-	TRBV6-5	TRBJ1-1
TGTGCCAGCAGAACTAGCGGGAGTCGCAACATTCAGTACTTC	CASRTSGSRNIQYF	TRBD2	-	TRBV27	TRBJ2-4
TGTGCCAGCAGCTTAACTGGCACTGAAGCTTTCTTT	CASSLTGTEAFF	-	once	TRBV7-9	TRBJ1-1
TGCGCCAGCAGCTTGGTCGCAGGGGTTAACACCGGGGAGCTGTTTTTT	CASSLVAGVNTGELFF	-	-	TRBV5-1	TRBJ2-2
TGTGCCAGCAGTGAAGTAAGGGGGGGACAGGGGGTCCAAGGGGTGAATCAGCCCCAGCATTTT	CASSEVRGGQGVQGVNQPQHF	TRBD1	-	TRBV6-1	TRBJ1-5
TGTGCCATCAGTGGCCGCGGCCTCATGAACACTGAAGCTTTCTTT	CAISGRGLMNTEAFF	-	-	TRBV10-3	TRBJ1-1
TGTGCCAGCACGGGGTCCTCTGGGGCCAACGTCCTGACTTTC	CASTGSSGANVLTF	-	-	TRBV2	TRBJ2-6